The rows below give T cell receptor beta chains drawn from one sample of a study of cytomegalovirus exposure and HLA in healthy donors. Measured with immunoSEQ multiplex PCR; TCRdb has only the in-frame clones, and not every one. The sample lists 100,000 or so clones; 70% to 80% were seen once. The sequenced material came from PBMCs. The receptors were sampled from a woman in her thirties or forties in good health and CMV-seronegative. Each CDR3 is given without its conserved first and last residue. The D gene is left open where the match is weak.

J gene,CDR3 length,V gene,D gene,CDR3 protein
TRBJ2-7,13,TRBV28,TRBD2,ASSLPGTSVYEQY
TRBJ2-7,13,TRBV5-4,TRBD2,ASSRTSGTTYEQY
TRBJ1-1,9,TRBV28,NA,ASSTTGPAF
TRBJ1-1,10,TRBV7-8,NA,ASSLVATEAF
TRBJ2-5,13,TRBV6-5,TRBD2,ASSYAPSGKETQY
TRBJ2-7,13,TRBV6-5,NA,ASSSPNSAVGEQY
TRBJ2-3,9,TRBV29-1,NA,SVQSTDTQY
TRBJ1-1,13,TRBV7-9,NA,ASSLAQGPNTEAF
TRBJ2-7,12,TRBV7-8,NA,ASSQGPSPYEQY
TRBJ1-1,11,TRBV5-1,NA,ASNSQGNTEAF
TRBJ1-5,13,TRBV5-4,NA,ASSLGGDGNQPQH
TRBJ2-7,14,TRBV7-9,TRBD2,ASSLAAGRNSYEQY
TRBJ2-3,13,TRBV28,NA,ASSTSVGVTDTQY
TRBJ2-2,13,TRBV10-2,TRBD2,ASIGLAGVPGELF
TRBJ2-7,13,TRBV5-1,NA,ASSLAGLASYEQY
TRBJ1-2,9,TRBV6-1,NA,ASREGRGYT
TRBJ1-5,13,TRBV19,NA,ASSIDSGFNQPQH
TRBJ2-7,11,TRBV7-9,NA,ASSQVDSYEQY
TRBJ2-7,14,TRBV19,NA,ASSIEGHRNYYEQY
TRBJ2-7,12,TRBV5-1,TRBD1,ASSLGTGGHEQY
TRBJ2-7,11,TRBV28,TRBD2,ASSLGLLYEQY
TRBJ2-4,11,TRBV12-2,NA,ASPRGLLGGLY
TRBJ1-1,12,TRBV7-9,NA,ASSLDTVNTEAF
TRBJ2-1,15,TRBV5-4,TRBD2,ASSWGRPAGGLNEQF
TRBJ2-1,12,TRBV2,NA,ASSDLNSQGEQF
TRBJ2-1,13,TRBV6-5,TRBD2,ASSLRTSGRNEQF
TRBJ2-2,12,TRBV4-3,NA,ASSQDDSGQELF
TRBJ1-2,10,TRBV5-6,NA,ASSPPGYGYT
TRBJ2-1,12,TRBV5-1,TRBD1,ASSWGTGGNEQF
TRBJ2-2,15,TRBV5-8,NA,ANSFPSANAGTGELF
TRBJ1-5,13,TRBV28,NA,ASSQRLMGYQPQH
TRBJ2-3,9,TRBV25-1,NA,ASSVQGTQY
TRBJ2-5,11,TRBV4-2,TRBD2,ASSRLAGETQY
TRBJ1-1,13,TRBV11-2,TRBD1,ASSLLTGSNTEAF
TRBJ2-1,12,TRBV2,TRBD1,ASSGTGQGNEQF
TRBJ1-1,13,TRBV19,NA,ASSTQYRVNTEAF
TRBJ2-5,14,TRBV19,TRBD2,ASSSRTSGARGEQY
TRBJ1-1,9,TRBV18,NA,ASSPGEGAF
TRBJ1-4,13,TRBV5-6,NA,ASSKAQARGEKLF
TRBJ1-2,10,TRBV5-5,NA,ASSLQGQGYT
TRBJ1-2,11,TRBV14,TRBD1,ASSQQQGDGYT
TRBJ1-4,15,TRBV7-6,NA,ASSSLRPGEGNEKLF
TRBJ2-2,12,TRBV2,NA,ASGSEGETGELF
TRBJ2-1,14,TRBV9,TRBD2,ASSVGGLAAPNEQF
TRBJ2-7,11,TRBV11-3,TRBD1,ASSQGTDYEQY
TRBJ2-2,17,TRBV27,TRBD2,ASSQKGTIRAGNTGELF
TRBJ1-3,13,TRBV5-6,TRBD1,ASSHRGYSGNTIY
TRBJ1-1,10,TRBV19,NA,ASSSDATEAF
TRBJ2-2,15,TRBV4-2,TRBD2,ASSQGLAGGEYGELF
TRBJ2-7,14,TRBV7-8,NA,ASSPRGGAISYEQY
TRBJ1-4,13,TRBV4-3,TRBD1,ASSQGRDRGEKLF
TRBJ1-1,15,TRBV30,NA,AWSLPGLMPVNTEAF
TRBJ2-1,14,TRBV6-5,TRBD1,ASSYDRDRGYNEQF